This note documents a single T cell receptor (beta chain) sequence. A few counts support this clonotype. It lacks a known antigen. One base away there is no much larger clone; base qualities are not given. Libraries were made using PCR. Data came from an Illumina HiSeq 2500. To normalize quantification of the TCRbeta repertoire, the TCR libraries were built with molecular barcoding that relied on unique molecular identifiers. TCRdb passed the public sequencing reads through fastp at Q25 and MiXCR, retaining productive beta sequences. Entries are consolidated by CDR3 protein sequence, retaining the most common genes and DNA. This sample holds more than 250,000 distinct CDR3 sequences; approximately 9.8% were observed only once. Of the sample, roughly a tenth is held by the ten largest clones. The data were taken from a study of T-cell reconstitution after alpha-beta-depleted transplantation in children (TCRdb year 2016). Regarding the research as a whole: Using TCR repertoire profiling, the study followed T-cell immune reconstitution in a quantitative way in children after TCRalphabeta/CD19-depleted allogeneic hematopoietic cell transplantation.

Per the germline V gene, MNHEY is the CDR1 and SVGAGI is the CDR2. The CDR3 runs 15 residues from the cysteine to the phenylalanine. The kept DNA is CDR3 alone, 45 bases in frame from the first base. V drops 1 base and J drops 8 bases, leaving 14 bases in between. Recombination linked TRBV6-5 to TRBJ2-2, with no D gene named confidently. This TCR came from a human donor who donated a stem cell graft to a child with SCID. Source: PBMCs from the stem cell graft donor, taken from the stem cell graft. Read as DNA, the sequence is TGTGCCAGCAGTTACTTACAGAACCCCCTGGGGGAGCTGTTTTTT. Protein translation: CASSYLQNPLGELFF.